The sequence of this TCR beta chain was determined in a study of human T cells and chemical hapten exposure. Germline lookup yields CDR1 KGHSH and CDR2 LQKENI. The CDR3 is 17 amino acids. The V end was cut by 2 bases, the J end by 0 bases, with 16 bases between. During construction of the library, unique molecular identifiers were attached to individual cDNA molecules for quantitative, reproducible TCR counting. Original processing methods: Samples contained a median of about 100,000 TCRs, with a range of about 23,224 to 700,000. TCRdb re-derived calls from the RACE reads in MiXCR, one entry per CDR3 protein. TCRdb assigned the V and J calls; the authors' analysis was not used. The sample carries roughly 120,000 distinct CDR3 sequences, roughly 12% recorded once. Points from the study as a whole: The formation of large CDR3 similarity clusters by expanded TCRs significantly exceeded that of controls.

This clonotype was counted a few times. No antigen is known for it. Time point noted: pre-sensitization, week 0. Treatment defined: therapeutic diphenylcyclopropenone sensitization with weekly scalp DPC. This clonotype originated in a woman between 18 and 29 years old with alopecia areata. Some clones in this sample may be carry-over from other donors' samples. The genes are TRBV18 and TRBJ1-1, with TRBD1 as a possible D gene (5 bases). The sequences come from whole blood, collected in connection with sensitization to the hapten diphenylcyclopropenone (DPC). The CDR3 spells CASSPARQKLMNTEAFF. CDR3 in DNA: TGTGCCAGCTCACCAGCCCGACAGAAGTTAATGAACACTGAAGCTTTCTTT. The whole variable domain, remainder taken from reference TRBV18 and TRBJ1-1, is NAGVMQNPRHLVRRRGQEARLRCSPMKGHSHVYWYRQLPEEGLKFMVYLQKENIIDESGMPKERFSAEFPKEGPSILRIQQVVRGDSAAYFCASSPARQKLMNTEAFFGQGTRLTVV.